This T cell receptor (beta chain) was obtained from a study of control samples from healthy donors and cancer patients. This table comes from immunoSEQ multiplex PCR, and its TCRdb copy is limited to in-frame clones, with some not included. In the table there are about 160,000 clones, about 94% of which are singletons. Material for sequencing was blood. The clonotype originates from a woman between 55 and 75 years old in good health.

In DNA form, the CDR3 reads TGTGCCAGCAGCGCACAACGAGCCAGACATAGCGGGGGGGGCAATGAGCAGTTCTTC. Translation: CASSAQRARHSGGGNEQFF. This chain joins TRBV7-6 and TRBJ2-1, with TRBD2 identical over 11 bases. Germline V gives CDR1 SGHVS, CDR2 FNYEAQ. V shed 5 bases, J shed 6 bases, and the junction held 18 bases outside the gene matches. The CDR3 sequence is 19 residues long.